These T cell receptor beta chains were read from a single sample in a study of regulatory T cells in long-lasting Graves disease. TCRdb recomputed calls from the multiplex PCR reads with MiXCR, one row per CDR3 protein. Of around 250,000 distinct CDR3 sequences in the sample, 18% are singletons; the top ten hold less than 15%. The sample also formed part of further work on T cells in Graves' hyperthyroidism and ophthalmopathy.

The input for sequencing was peripheral blood mononuclear cells (PBMCs), taken at new diagnosis, from a patient treated with antithyroid drugs. The receptors come from a woman younger than 45 with Graves disease. Both conserved end residues are part of each CDR3. The D gene is left open where the match is weak. Rows give clone size only sometimes, using once, few, many, or a class for an expanded clone.

>TRBJ2-7|TRBV11-2|NA|NA
TGTGCCAGCAGCCCCCTCCAGGGTTACCACGAGCAGTACTTC
CASSPLQGYHEQYF
>TRBJ2-1|TRBV5-8|TRBD1|NA
TGTGCCAGCACCCTACAGGGGTACCGCTACAATGAGCAGTTCTTC
CASTLQGYRYNEQFF
>TRBJ1-1|TRBV2|NA|many
TGTGCCAGCAGTGAATGGCTAGGCACTGAAGCTTTCTTT
CASSEWLGTEAFF
>TRBJ2-3|TRBV9|NA|NA
TGTGCCAGCAGCGTCAGGGGACCCCCAGATACGCAGTATTTT
CASSVRGPPDTQYF
>TRBJ2-7|TRBV7-2|NA|many
TGTGCCAGCAGCCCCTATAGCAGCTCCTACGAGCAGTACTTC
CASSPYSSSYEQYF
>TRBJ1-2|TRBV3-1|TRBD1|many
TGTGCCAGCAGCCAAGTAGACAGGGCCAACGGCTACACCTTC
CASSQVDRANGYTF
>TRBJ2-1|TRBV4-1|TRBD1|NA
TGCGCCAGCAGGCAAGTCGTCGCGGGGACAGGGGGCTACAATGAGCAGTTCTTC
CASRQVVAGTGGYNEQFF
>TRBJ1-3|TRBV6-5|NA|NA
TGTGCCAGCAGTTATTATCCGAACTCTGGAAACACCATATATTTT
CASSYYPNSGNTIYF
>TRBJ2-1|TRBV4-1|TRBD2|many
TGCGCCAGCAGCCCCCCCGGACCAGCGGGGGCCTACAATGAGCAGTTCTTC
CASSPPGPAGAYNEQFF
>TRBJ2-5|TRBV7-7|TRBD1|many
TGTGCCAGCAGTCCTCGGACAGGGGGGGAGACCCAGTACTTC
CASSPRTGGETQYF
>TRBJ2-7|TRBV11-3|NA|many
TGTGCCAGCAGCTTATCAGGGTCCCACGAGCAGTACTTC
CASSLSGSHEQYF
>TRBJ2-3|TRBV20-1|TRBD2|many
TGCAGTACCGAGCGGGGTAGCACAGATACGCAGTATTTT
CSTERGSTDTQYF
>TRBJ1-6|TRBV3-1|NA|few
TGTGCCAGCAGCCAAGTATTCAGGGAGAGCTATGGCTCCTATAATTCACCCCTCCACTTT
CASSQVFRESYGSYNSPLHF
>TRBJ1-1|TRBV15|NA|many
TGTGCCACCAGCAAAGGGGGAGGTCTGAACACTGAAGCTTTCTTT
CATSKGGGLNTEAFF
>TRBJ1-2|TRBV12-3/TRBV12-4|NA|many
TGTGCCAGCAGGATCACAGCAGAAGTGGCCGGCTACACCTTC
CASRITAEVAGYTF
>TRBJ2-2|TRBV2|NA|many
TGTGCCAGCAGGGGTGGATGGGAAACCAACACCGGGGAGCTGTTTTTT
CASRGGWETNTGELFF
>TRBJ2-3|TRBV9|NA|few
TGTGCCAGCACTCTCAGAGGGATTATCACAGATACGCAGTATTTT
CASTLRGIITDTQYF
>TRBJ2-3|TRBV20-1|TRBD1|many
TGCAGTGCGCCAGGAGAGGGGGCAACAGATACGCAGTATTTT
CSAPGEGATDTQYF
>TRBJ1-6|TRBV20-1|NA|many
TGCAGTGCTAGAAGGGAGGGAACCTATAATTCACCCCTCCACTTT
CSARREGTYNSPLHF
>TRBJ2-5|TRBV7-9|NA|many
TGTGCCAGCAGCATCGTAGGGGGGCCAAATATGTACCAAGAGACCCAGTACTTC
CASSIVGGPNMYQETQYF
>TRBJ1-4|TRBV15|NA|many
TGTGCCACCAGCAGGGAGGGAGGTAATGAAAAACTGTTTTTT
CATSREGGNEKLFF
>TRBJ2-7|TRBV11-2|NA|many
TGTGCCAGCAGCTCACCCCGAGGGATGGGCGAGCAGTACTTC
CASSSPRGMGEQYF
>TRBJ2-7|TRBV5-1|TRBD2|NA
TGCGCCAGCAGCACTCGACTAGCGGGGAACGCCTACGAGCAGTACTTC
CASSTRLAGNAYEQYF
>TRBJ1-6|TRBV19|NA|many
TGTGCCAGTAGTCTCCTTCGGGCGGCGAGCTCCTATAATTCACCCCTCCACTTT
CASSLLRAASSYNSPLHF